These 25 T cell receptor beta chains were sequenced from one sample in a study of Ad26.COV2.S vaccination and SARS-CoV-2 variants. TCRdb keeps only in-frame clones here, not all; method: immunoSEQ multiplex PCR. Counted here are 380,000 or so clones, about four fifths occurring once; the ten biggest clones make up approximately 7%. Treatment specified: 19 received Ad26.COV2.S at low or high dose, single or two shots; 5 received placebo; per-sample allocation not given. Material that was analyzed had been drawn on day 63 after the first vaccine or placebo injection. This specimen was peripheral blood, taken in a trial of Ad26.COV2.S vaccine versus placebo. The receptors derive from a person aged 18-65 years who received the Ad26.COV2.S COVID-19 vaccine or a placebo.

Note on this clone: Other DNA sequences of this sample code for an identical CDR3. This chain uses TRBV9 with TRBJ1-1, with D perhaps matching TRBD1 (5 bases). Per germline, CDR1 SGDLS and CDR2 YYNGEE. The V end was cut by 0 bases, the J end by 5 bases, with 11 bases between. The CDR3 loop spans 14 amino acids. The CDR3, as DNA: TGTGCCAGCAGCGTAGGCGGGGGGGAGACTGAAGCTTTCTTT. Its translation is CASSVGGGETEAFF.

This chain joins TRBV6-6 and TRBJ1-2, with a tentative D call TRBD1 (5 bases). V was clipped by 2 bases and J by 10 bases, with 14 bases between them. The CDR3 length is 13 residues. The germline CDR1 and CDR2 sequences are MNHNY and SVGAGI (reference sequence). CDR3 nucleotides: TGTGCCAGCAGTTACGGTGGTGGGGGAACCTACACCTTC. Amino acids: CASSYGGGGTYTF.

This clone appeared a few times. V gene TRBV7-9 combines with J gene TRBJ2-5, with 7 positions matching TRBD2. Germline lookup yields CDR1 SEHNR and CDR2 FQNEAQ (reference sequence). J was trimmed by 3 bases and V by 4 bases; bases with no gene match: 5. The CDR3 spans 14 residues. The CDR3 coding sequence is TGTGCCAGCAGCTCGGGACTAAGAAAAGAGACCCAGTACTTC. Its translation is CASSSGLRKETQYF.

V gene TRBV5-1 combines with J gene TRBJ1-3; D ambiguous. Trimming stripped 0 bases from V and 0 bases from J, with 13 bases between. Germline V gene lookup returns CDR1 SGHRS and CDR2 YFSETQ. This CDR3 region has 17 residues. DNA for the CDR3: TGCGCCAGCAGCTTGGCCGGTGGTTTTTACTCTGGAAACACCATATATTTT. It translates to CASSLAGGFYSGNTIYF.

The DNA for the CDR3 is TGCGCCAGCAGTCCCTGGACGGATACAGATACGCAGTATTTT. It specifies CASSPWTDTDTQYF. The rearrangement joins TRBV5-1 to TRBJ2-3; D unresolved. The CDR3 is made up of 14 amino acids. V shed 5 bases and J shed 3 bases, with 13 bases lying between them. Germline lookup yields CDR1 SGHRS and CDR2 YFSETQ.

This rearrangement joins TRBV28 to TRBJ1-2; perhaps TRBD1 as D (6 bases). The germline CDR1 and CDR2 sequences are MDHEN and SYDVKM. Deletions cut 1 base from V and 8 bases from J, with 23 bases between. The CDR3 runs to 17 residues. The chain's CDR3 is CASSLSAAGASGPGYTF. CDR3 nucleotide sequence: TGTGCCAGCAGTTTATCTGCGGCAGGGGCTAGTGGGCCCGGCTACACCTTC.

The CDR3, as DNA: TGTGCCAGCACCCCCCAAGGGGAAAAACTGTTTTTT. Its translation: CASTPQGEKLFF. This rearrangement joins TRBV6-6 to TRBJ1-4; D is undetermined. Between the trimmed V and J ends, which lost 7 bases and 8 bases, there was a span of 11 bases. Germline loops: CDR1 MNHNY, CDR2 SVGAGI (reference sequence). The CDR3 has 12 residues.

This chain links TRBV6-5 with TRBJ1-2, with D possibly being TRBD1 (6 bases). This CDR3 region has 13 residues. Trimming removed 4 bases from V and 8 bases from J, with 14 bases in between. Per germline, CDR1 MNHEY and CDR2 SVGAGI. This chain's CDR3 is CASSSTPRGGYTF. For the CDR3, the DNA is TGTGCCAGCAGTTCGACCCCCAGGGGAGGCTACACCTTC.

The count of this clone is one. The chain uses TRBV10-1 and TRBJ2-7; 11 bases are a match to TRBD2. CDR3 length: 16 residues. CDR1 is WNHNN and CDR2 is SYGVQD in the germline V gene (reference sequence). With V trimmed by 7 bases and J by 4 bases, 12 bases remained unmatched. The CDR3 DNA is TGCGCCAGCATCGCGAAGGGGACTAGCGGTTTTTACGAGCAGTACTTC. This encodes CASIAKGTSGFYEQYF.

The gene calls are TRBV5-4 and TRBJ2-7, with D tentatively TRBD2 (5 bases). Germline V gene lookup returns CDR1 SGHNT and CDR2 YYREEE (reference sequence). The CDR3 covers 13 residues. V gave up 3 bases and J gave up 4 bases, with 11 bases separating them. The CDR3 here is CASSYDYFYEQYF. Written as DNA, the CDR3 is TGTGCCAGCAGCTACGACTACTTTTACGAGCAGTACTTC.

CDR3 amino acids: CASSLVWNYGYTF. The CDR3 DNA is TGTGCCAGCAGCTTGGTGTGGAACTATGGCTACACCTTC. The chain recombines TRBV5-4 with TRBJ1-2; D is unclear. The CDR3 totals 13 residues. Germline loops: CDR1 SGHNT, CDR2 YYREEE (reference sequence). With 0 bases removed from V and 2 bases from J, the gap between germline ends came to 5 bases.

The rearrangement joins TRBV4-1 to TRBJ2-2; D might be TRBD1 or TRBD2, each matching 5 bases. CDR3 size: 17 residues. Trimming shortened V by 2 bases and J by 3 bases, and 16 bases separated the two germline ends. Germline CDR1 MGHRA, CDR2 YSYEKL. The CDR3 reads CASSQFPGPRDTGELFF. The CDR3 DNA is TGCGCCAGCAGCCAATTCCCGGGACCGAGGGACACCGGGGAGCTGTTTTTT.

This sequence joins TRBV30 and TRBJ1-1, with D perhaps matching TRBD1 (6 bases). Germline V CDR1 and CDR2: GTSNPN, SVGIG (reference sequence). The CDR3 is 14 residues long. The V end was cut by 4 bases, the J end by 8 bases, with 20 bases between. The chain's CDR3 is CAWKFGAQGVEAFF. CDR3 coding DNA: TGTGCCTGGAAATTCGGGGCACAGGGAGTCGAAGCTTTCTTT.

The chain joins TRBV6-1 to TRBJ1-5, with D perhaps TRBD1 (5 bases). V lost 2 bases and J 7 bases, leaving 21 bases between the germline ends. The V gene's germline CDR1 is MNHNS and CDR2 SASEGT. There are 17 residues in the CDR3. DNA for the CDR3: TGTGCCAGCAGTGAAAGGTTCGGACAAGGGTTGAGACAGCCCCAGCATTTT. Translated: CASSERFGQGLRQPQHF.

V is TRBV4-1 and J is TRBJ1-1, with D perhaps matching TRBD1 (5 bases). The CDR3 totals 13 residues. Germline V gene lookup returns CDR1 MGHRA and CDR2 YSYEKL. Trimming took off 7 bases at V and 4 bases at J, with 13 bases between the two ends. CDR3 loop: CASTPGGGTEAFF. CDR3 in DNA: TGCGCCAGCACTCCGGGGGGTGGCACTGAAGCTTTCTTT.

The CDR3 sequence is CASTWGGGADNEQFF. Written as DNA, the CDR3 is TGTGCCAGCACATGGGGCGGGGGGGCCGACAATGAGCAGTTCTTC. The gene calls are TRBV6-5 and TRBJ2-1; 9 bases are shared with TRBD2. Germline V gene data show CDR1 as MNHEY and CDR2 as SVGAGI. The V and J ends lost 7 bases and 5 bases, in that order; junction bases with no gene match: 9. CDR3 length: 15 amino acids.

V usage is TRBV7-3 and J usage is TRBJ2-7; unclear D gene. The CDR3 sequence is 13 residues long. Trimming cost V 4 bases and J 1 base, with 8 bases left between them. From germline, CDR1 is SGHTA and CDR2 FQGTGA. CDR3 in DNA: TGTGCCAGCAGCTATCGGCCTTCCTACGAGCAGTACTTC. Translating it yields CASSYRPSYEQYF.

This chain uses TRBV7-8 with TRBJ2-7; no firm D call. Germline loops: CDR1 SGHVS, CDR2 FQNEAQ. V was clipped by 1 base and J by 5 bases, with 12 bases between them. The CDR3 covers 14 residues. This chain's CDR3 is CASSLVFNGHEQYF. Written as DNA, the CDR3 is TGTGCCAGCAGCTTAGTCTTCAATGGGCACGAGCAGTACTTC.

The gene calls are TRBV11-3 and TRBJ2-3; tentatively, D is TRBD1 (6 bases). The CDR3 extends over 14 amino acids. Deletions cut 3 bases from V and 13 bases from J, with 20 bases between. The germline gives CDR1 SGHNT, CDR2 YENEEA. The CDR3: CASSLNQGGLSKYF. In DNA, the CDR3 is TGTGCCAGCAGCTTGAATCAAGGGGGTCTTTCAAAGTATTTT.

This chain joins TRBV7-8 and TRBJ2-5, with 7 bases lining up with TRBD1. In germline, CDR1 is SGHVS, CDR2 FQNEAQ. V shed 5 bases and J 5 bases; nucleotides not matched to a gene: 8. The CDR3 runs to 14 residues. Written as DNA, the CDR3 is TGTGCCAGCAGCCCCCGACAGGGTGGGGAGACCCAGTACTTC. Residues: CASSPRQGGETQYF.

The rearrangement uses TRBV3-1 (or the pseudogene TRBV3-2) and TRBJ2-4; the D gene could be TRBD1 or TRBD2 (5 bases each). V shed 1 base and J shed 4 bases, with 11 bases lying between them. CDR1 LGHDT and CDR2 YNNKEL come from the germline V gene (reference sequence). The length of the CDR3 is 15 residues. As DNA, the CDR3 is TGTGCCAGCAGCCAAGGGTGGTGGGGGAAAAACATTCAGTACTTC. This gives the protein CASSQGWWGKNIQYF.

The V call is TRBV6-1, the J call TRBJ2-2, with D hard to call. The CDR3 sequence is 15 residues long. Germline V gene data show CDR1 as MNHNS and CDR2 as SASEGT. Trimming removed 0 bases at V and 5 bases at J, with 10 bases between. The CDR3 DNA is TGTGCCAGCAGTGAAGCCATAATACGTACCGGGGAGCTGTTTTTT. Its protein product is CASSEAIIRTGELFF.

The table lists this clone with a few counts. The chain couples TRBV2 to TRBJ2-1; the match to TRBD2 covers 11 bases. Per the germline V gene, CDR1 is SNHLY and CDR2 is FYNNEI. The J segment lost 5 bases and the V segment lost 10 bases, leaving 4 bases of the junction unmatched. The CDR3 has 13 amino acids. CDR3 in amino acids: CATGTSGNNEQFF. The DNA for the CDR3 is TGTGCCACCGGGACTAGCGGTAACAATGAGCAGTTCTTC.

CDR3 sequence (DNA): TGTGCCTCCTCCCGGGACAGTTATGGCTACACCTTC. Its translation: CASSRDSYGYTF. J is TRBJ1-2 and V is TRBV30, with TRBD1 identical over 7 bases. CDR1 and CDR2 (germline): GTSNPN, SVGIG (reference sequence). This CDR3 contains 12 residues. After removal of 7 bases from V and 5 bases from J, the junction contained 7 bases not matched to a gene.

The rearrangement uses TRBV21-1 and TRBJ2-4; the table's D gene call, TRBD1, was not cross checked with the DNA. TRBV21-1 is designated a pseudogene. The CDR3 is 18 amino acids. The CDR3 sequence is CASETGTPILLAKNIQYF. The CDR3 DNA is TGTGCCAGCGAGACCGGGACACCGATTTTATTAGCCAAAAACATTCAGTACTTC.